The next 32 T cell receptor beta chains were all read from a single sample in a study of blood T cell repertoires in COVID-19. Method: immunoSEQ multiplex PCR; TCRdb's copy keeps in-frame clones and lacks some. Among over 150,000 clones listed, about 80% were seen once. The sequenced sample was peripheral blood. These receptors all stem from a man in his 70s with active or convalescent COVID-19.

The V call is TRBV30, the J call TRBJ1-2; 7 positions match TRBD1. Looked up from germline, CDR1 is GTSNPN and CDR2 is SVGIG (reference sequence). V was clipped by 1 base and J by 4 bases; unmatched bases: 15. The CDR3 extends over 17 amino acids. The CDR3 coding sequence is TGTGCCTGGAGTGAAATTCGGACAGGTCGAGGGAGCTATGGCTACACCTTC. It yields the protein CAWSEIRTGRGSYGYTF.

The CDR3 nucleotides read TGTGCCAGCAGCTTATTAACAGGGGGCGACACTGAAGCTTTCTTT. The encoded protein is CASSLLTGGDTEAFF. V gene TRBV7-9 combines with J gene TRBJ1-1; TRBD1 matches 9 bases. This CDR3 is 15 amino acids long. V shed 2 bases and J 3 bases; nucleotides not matched to a gene: 4. Germline V gene sequence: CDR1 SEHNR, CDR2 FQNEAQ (reference sequence). The variable domain in full, completed from reference TRBV7-9 and TRBJ1-1, reads DTGVSQNPRHKITKRGQNVTFRCDPISEHNRLYWYRQTLGQGPEFLTYFQNEAQLEKSRLLSDRFSAERPKGSFSTLEIQRTEQGDSAMYLCASSLLTGGDTEAFFGQGTRLTVV.

As DNA, the CDR3 is TGCAGTGCTAGTCGGAGCGACTCTGGGGCCAACGTCCTGACTTTC. Its protein is CSASRSDSGANVLTF. The rearrangement uses TRBV20-1 and TRBJ2-6; D not resolved. The CDR3 covers 15 residues. CDR1 and CDR2 from the germline V gene are DFQATT and SNEGSKA (reference sequence). The germline V and J ends were trimmed by 3 bases and 0 bases, with 9 bases remaining between them.

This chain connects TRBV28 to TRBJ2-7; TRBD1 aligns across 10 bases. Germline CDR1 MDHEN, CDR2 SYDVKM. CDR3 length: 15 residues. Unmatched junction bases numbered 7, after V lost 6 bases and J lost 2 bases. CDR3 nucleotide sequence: TGTGCCAGCAGCTCCCTCGGACAGGGGGCCTACGAGCAGTACTTC. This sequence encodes CASSSLGQGAYEQYF.

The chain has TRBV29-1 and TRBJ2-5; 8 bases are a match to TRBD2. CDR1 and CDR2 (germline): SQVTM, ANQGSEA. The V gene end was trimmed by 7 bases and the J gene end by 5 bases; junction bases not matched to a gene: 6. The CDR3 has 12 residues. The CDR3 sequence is CSAGRVLETQYF. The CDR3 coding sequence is TGCAGCGCCGGGAGGGTCTTGGAGACCCAGTACTTC.

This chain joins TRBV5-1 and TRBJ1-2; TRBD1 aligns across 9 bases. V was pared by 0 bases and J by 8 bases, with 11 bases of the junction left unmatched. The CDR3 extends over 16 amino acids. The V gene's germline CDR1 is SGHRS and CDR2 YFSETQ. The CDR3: CASSLAAIDRGGGYTF. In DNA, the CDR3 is TGCGCCAGCAGCTTGGCCGCGATCGACAGGGGGGGCGGCTACACCTTC.

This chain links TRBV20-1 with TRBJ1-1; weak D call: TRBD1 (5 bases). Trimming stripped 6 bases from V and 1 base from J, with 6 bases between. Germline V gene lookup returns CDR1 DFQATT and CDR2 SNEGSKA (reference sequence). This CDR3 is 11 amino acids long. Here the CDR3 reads CSATGNTEAFF. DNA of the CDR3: TGCAGTGCCACAGGGAACACTGAAGCTTTCTTT.

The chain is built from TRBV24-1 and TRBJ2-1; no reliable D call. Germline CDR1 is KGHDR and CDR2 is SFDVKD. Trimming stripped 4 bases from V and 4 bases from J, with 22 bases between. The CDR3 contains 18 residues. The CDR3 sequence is CATSDPAPKRGIYNEQFF. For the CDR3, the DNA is TGTGCCACCAGTGACCCAGCACCCAAGCGAGGCATATACAATGAGCAGTTCTTC.

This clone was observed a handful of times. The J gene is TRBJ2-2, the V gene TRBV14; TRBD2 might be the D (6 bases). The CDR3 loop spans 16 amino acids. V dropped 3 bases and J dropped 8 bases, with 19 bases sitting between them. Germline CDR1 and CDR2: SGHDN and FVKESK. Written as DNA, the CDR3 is TGTGCCAGCAGCCACCTCGGGAGACCTCACGGAGGGGAGCTGTTTTTT. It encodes CASSHLGRPHGGELFF.

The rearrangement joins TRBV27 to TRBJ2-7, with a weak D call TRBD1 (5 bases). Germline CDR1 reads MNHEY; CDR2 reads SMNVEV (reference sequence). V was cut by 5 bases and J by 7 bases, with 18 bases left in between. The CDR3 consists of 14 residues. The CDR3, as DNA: TGTGCCAGCAGTCTCACAGGCCCCGTCGGGGAGCAGTACTTC. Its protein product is CASSLTGPVGEQYF.

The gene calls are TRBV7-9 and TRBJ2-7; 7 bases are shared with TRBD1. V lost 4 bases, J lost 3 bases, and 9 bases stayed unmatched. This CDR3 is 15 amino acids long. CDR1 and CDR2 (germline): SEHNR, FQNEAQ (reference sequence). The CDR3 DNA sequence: TGTGCCAGCAGCTACTACCGGGACAGAGTCTACGAGCAGTACTTC. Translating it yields CASSYYRDRVYEQYF.

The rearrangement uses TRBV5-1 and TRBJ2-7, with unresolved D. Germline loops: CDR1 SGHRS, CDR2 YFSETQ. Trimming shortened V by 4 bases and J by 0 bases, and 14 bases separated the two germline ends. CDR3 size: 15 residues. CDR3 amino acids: CASSQAAPSSYEQYF. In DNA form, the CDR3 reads TGCGCCAGCAGCCAAGCAGCGCCGAGCTCCTACGAGCAGTACTTC.

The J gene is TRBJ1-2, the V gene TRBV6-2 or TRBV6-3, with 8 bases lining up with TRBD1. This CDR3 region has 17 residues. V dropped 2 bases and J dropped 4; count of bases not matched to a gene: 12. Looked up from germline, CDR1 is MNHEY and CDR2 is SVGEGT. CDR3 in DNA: TGTGCCAGCAGTTACCACCTGGACAGGGCCTCTAGCTATGGCTACACCTTC. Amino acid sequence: CASSYHLDRASSYGYTF.

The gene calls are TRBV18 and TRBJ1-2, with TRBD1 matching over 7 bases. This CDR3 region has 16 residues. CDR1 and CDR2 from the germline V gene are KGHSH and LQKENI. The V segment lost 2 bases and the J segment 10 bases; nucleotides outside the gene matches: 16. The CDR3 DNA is TGTGCCAGCTCACCAACCCCACCGACAGGGTTACTGGACTACACCTTC. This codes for CASSPTPPTGLLDYTF.

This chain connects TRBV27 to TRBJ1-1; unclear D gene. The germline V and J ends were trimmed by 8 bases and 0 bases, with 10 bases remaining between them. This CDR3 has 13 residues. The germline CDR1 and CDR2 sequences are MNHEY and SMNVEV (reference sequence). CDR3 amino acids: CASGREVNTEAFF. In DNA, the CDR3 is TGTGCCAGCGGCCGGGAGGTGAACACTGAAGCTTTCTTT.

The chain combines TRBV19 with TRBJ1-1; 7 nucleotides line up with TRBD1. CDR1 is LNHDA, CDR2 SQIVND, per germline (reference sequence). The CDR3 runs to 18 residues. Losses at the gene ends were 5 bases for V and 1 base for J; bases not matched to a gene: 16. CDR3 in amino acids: CASSSQLGQEGGNTEAFF. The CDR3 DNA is TGTGCCAGTAGTTCTCAGCTCGGACAGGAGGGGGGGAACACTGAAGCTTTCTTT.

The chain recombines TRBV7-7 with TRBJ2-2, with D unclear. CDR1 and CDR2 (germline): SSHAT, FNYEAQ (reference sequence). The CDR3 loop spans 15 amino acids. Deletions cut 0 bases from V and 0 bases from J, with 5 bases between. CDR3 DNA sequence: TGTGCCAGCAGCTTAGCACAGCCGAACACCGGGGAGCTGTTTTTT. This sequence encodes CASSLAQPNTGELFF.

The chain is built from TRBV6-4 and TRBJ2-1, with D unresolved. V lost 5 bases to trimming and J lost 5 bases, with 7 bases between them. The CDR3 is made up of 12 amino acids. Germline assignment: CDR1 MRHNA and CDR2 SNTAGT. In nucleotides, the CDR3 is TGTGCCAGCAGTACAGCTAACAATGAGCAGTTCTTC. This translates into CASSTANNEQFF.

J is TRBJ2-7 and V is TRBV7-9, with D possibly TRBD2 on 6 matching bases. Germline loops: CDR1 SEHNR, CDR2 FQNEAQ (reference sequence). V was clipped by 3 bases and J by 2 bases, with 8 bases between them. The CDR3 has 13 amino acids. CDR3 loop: CASSFGRAYEQYF. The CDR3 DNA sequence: TGTGCCAGCAGCTTCGGGAGAGCCTACGAGCAGTACTTC.

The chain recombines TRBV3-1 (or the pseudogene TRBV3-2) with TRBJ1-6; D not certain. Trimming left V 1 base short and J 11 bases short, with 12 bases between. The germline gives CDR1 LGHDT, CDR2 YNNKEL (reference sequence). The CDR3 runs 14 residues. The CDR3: CASSQVGRAAPLHF. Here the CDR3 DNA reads TGTGCCAGCAGCCAAGTGGGGAGAGCTGCACCCCTCCACTTT.

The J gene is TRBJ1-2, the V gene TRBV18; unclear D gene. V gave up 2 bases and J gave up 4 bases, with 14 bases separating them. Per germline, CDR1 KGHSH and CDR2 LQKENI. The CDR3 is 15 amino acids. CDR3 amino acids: CASSPSRSAGYGYTF. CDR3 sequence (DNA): TGTGCCAGCTCACCAAGTAGGAGCGCTGGCTATGGCTACACCTTC.

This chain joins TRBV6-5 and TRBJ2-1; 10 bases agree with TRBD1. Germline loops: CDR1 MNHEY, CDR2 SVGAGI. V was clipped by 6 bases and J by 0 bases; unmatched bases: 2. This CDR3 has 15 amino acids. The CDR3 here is CASRGTGASYNEQFF. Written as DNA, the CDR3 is TGTGCCAGCAGGGGGACAGGGGCCTCCTACAATGAGCAGTTCTTC.

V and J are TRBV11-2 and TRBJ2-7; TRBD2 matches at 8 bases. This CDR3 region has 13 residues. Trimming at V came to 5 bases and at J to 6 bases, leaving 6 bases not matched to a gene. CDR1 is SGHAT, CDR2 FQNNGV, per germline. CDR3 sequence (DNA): TGTGCCAGCAGCCGGGGCGGGAGGACCGAGCAGTACTTC. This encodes CASSRGGRTEQYF.

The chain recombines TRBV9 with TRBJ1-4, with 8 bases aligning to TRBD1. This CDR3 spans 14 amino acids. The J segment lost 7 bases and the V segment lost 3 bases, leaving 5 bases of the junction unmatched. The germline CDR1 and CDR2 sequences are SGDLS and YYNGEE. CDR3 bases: TGTGCCAGCAGCGCCCAGACAGGGGTTGAAAAACTGTTTTTT. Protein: CASSAQTGVEKLFF.

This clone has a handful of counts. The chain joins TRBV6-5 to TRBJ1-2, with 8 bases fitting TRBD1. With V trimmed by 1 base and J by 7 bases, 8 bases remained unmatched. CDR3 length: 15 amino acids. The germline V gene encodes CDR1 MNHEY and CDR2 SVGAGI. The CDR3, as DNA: TGTGCCAGCAGTTACTACCTACAGGGGGAAGGTGGCTACACCTTC. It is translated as CASSYYLQGEGGYTF.

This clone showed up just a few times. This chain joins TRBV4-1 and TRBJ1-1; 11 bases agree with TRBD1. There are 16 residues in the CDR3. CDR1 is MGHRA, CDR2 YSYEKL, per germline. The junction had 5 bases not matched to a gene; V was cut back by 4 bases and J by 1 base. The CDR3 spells CASSPGQGAANTEAFF. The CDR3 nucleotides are TGCGCCAGCAGCCCCGGACAGGGGGCGGCGAACACTGAAGCTTTCTTT.

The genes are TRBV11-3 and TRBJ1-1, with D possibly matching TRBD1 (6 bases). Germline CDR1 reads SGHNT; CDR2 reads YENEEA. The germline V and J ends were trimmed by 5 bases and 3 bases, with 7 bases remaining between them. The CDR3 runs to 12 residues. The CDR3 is CASSPGDTEAFF. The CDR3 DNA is TGTGCCAGCAGCCCAGGGGACACTGAAGCTTTCTTT.

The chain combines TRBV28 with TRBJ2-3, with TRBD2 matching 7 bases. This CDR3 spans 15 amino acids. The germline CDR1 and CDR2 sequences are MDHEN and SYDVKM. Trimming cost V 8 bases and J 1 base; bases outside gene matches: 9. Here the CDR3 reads CASLRIAGRTDTQYF. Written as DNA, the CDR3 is TGTGCCAGCCTTCGGATAGCGGGTCGCACAGATACGCAGTATTTT.

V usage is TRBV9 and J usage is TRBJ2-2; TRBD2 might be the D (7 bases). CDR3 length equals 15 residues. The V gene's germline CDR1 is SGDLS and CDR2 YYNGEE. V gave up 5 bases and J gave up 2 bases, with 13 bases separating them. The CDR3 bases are TGTGCCAGCAGTGGGGGAGGGGGAAACACCGGGGAGCTGTTTTTT. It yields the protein CASSGGGGNTGELFF.

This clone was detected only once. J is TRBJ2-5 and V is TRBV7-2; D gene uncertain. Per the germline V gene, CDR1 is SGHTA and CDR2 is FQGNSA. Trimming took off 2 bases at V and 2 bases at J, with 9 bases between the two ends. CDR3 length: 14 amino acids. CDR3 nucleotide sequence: TGTGCCAGCAGCTTATTTGGCCAGCAAGAGACCCAGTACTTC. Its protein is CASSLFGQQETQYF.

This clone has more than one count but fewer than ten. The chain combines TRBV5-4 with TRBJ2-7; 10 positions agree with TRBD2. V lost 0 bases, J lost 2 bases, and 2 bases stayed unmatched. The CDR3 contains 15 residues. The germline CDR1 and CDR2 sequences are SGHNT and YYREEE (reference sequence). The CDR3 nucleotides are TGTGCCAGCAGCTTGGGGACTAGCGGAACCTACGAGCAGTACTTC. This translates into CASSLGTSGTYEQYF.

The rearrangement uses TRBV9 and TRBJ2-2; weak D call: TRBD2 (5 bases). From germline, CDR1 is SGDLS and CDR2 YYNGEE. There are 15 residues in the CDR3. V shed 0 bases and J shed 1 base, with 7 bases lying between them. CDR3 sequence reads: CASSVDGVNTGELFF. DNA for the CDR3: TGTGCCAGCAGCGTAGACGGGGTGAACACCGGGGAGCTGTTTTTT. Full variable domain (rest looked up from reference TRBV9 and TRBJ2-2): DSGVTQTPKHLITATGQRVTLRCSPRSGDLSVYWYQQSLDQGLQFLIQYYNGEERAKGNILERFSAQQFPDLHSELNLSSLELGDSALYFCASSVDGVNTGELFFGEGSRLTVL.